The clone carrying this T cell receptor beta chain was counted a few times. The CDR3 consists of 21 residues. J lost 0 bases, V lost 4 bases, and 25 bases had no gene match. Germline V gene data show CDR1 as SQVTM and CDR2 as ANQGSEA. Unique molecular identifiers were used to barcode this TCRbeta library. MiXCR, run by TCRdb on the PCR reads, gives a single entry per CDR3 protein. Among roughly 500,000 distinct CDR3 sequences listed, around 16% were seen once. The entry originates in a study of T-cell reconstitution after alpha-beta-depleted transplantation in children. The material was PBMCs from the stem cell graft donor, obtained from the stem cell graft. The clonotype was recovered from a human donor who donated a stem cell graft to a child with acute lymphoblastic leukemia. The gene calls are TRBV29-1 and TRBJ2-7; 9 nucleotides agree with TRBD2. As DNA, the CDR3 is TGCAGCGTTGTACGTACGGGCCAGGGGGTTACTAGCGGGTACGCCTCCTACGAGCAGTACTTC. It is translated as CSVVRTGQGVTSGYASYEQYF.